These 27 T cell receptor beta chains share one sample of origin, sequenced in a study of Graves' ophthalmopathy and Graves' hyperthyroidism. CDR3 regions of TCR beta were amplified from RNA transcripts. HTBI-primed RT-PCR formed the first round, and a multiplex PCR formed the second. From the multiplex PCR reads, TCRdb called clonotypes with MiXCR, one entry per CDR3 protein. There are about 210,000 distinct CDR3 sequences in the sample; approximately 29% occur only once, and over 7.5% lies in the top ten. Sequences were obtained from peripheral blood. Receptors originate from a man aged 45-65 years with Graves' ophthalmopathy.

The chain has TRBV27 and TRBJ1-1; 7 bases match TRBD1. The ends lost 6 bases at V and 2 bases at J; junction bases unmatched: 9. Germline V gene lookup returns CDR1 MNHEY and CDR2 SMNVEV (reference sequence). This CDR3 contains 15 residues. The CDR3 DNA reads TGTGCCAGCAGCTTAGAAGGGGGCCTAAACACTGAAGCTTTCTTT. Its translation: CASSLEGGLNTEAFF.

The chain joins TRBV12-3 or TRBV12-4 to TRBJ1-2; a weak D match, TRBD1 (6 bases). The CDR3 runs to 15 residues. The V end was cut by 4 bases, the J end by 0 bases, with 12 bases between. The CDR3 reads CASSSGQPSNYGYTF. CDR3 bases: TGTGCCAGCAGTTCCGGACAGCCTTCTAACTATGGCTACACCTTC.

This clonotype was counted many times. The chain couples TRBV19 to TRBJ1-1; 9 bases map to TRBD1. The CDR3 is 17 amino acids. From germline, CDR1 is LNHDA and CDR2 SQIVND (reference sequence). Unmatched junction bases numbered 8, after V lost 3 bases and J lost 0 bases. This CDR3 reads CASSIVGTGILNTEAFF. The CDR3 region has the DNA TGTGCCAGTAGTATTGTTGGGACAGGGATTTTGAACACTGAAGCTTTCTTT. The whole variable domain, remainder taken from reference TRBV19 and TRBJ1-1, is DGGITQSPKYLFRKEGQNVTLSCEQNLNHDAMYWYRQDPGQGLRLIYYSQIVNDFQKGDIAEGYSVSREKKESFPLTVTSAQKNPTAFYLCASSIVGTGILNTEAFFGQGTRLTVV.

This clonotype appeared many times. Here the CDR3 reads CASSGGGNTIYF. The CDR3 bases are TGTGCCAGCTCAGGAGGTGGAAACACCATATATTTT. The rearrangement joins TRBV2 to TRBJ1-3; D not certain. Deletions cut 8 bases from V and 3 bases from J, with 8 bases between. CDR3 size: 12 residues. Germline V gene sequence: CDR1 SNHLY, CDR2 FYNNEI.

The V call is TRBV7-2, the J call TRBJ1-6; no firm D call. V was clipped by 5 bases and J by 1 base, with 6 bases between them. Germline V gene sequence: CDR1 SGHTA, CDR2 FQGNSA. CDR3 size: 14 residues. CDR3 protein: CASSRGSYNSPLHF. The CDR3 DNA follows: TGTGCCAGCAGCCGAGGATCCTATAATTCACCCCTCCACTTT.

This clonotype was seen at least ten times. The V gene is TRBV6-2 or TRBV6-3, the J gene TRBJ2-7, with D hard to call. V lost 8 bases and J 0 bases, leaving 8 bases between the germline ends. CDR1 and CDR2 from the germline V gene are MNHEY and SVGEGT. The CDR3 is 12 amino acids. The CDR3 DNA follows: TGTGCCAGCGCTTGGAACTCCTACGAGCAGTACTTC. This gives the protein CASAWNSYEQYF.

Ten or more counts support this clonotype. The chain couples TRBV9 to TRBJ1-2; maybe TRBD1 (6 bases). CDR3 length: 13 residues. V gave up 3 bases and J gave up 3 bases, with 9 bases separating them. Germline lookup yields CDR1 SGDLS and CDR2 YYNGEE. The CDR3, as DNA: TGTGCCAGCAGCGGGGGGGGGCACTATGGCTACACCTTC. Its protein product is CASSGGGHYGYTF.

This chain links TRBV12-3 or TRBV12-4 with TRBJ2-5; possible D gene TRBD2, 6 bases. The CDR3 covers 14 residues. Between the trimmed V and J ends, which lost 5 bases and 1 base, there was a span of 11 bases. The CDR3 sequence is CASSGSGSQETQYF. DNA for the CDR3: TGTGCCAGCAGTGGATCCGGGAGCCAAGAGACCCAGTACTTC.

This clonotype was observed many times. The V and J genes are TRBV27 and TRBJ2-7, with D unresolved. The CDR3 covers 15 residues. Germline assignment: CDR1 MNHEY and CDR2 SMNVEV (reference sequence). With 5 bases removed from V and 1 base from J, the gap between germline ends came to 15 bases. The CDR3 region is CASSPSLHFSYEQYF. The CDR3 DNA reads as TGTGCCAGCAGTCCCAGCCTCCATTTTTCCTACGAGCAGTACTTC.

This clonotype was seen only a few times. The chain uses TRBV6-1 and TRBJ1-2; perhaps TRBD1 as D (6 bases). The CDR3 covers 12 residues. Deletions cut 8 bases from V and 5 bases from J, with 12 bases between. Looked up from germline, CDR1 is MNHNS and CDR2 is SASEGT. CDR3 nucleotides: TGTGCCAGCGCGGGACAATATTATGGCTACACCTTC. Its protein product is CASAGQYYGYTF.

This sequence joins TRBV6-1 and TRBJ1-2; D is ambiguous. CDR1 MNHNS and CDR2 SASEGT come from the germline V gene. The CDR3 length is 14 residues. Trimming took 0 bases from V and 6 from J, leaving 11 bases between them. CDR3 region: CASSEAYPGDGYTF. The CDR3 bases are TGTGCCAGCAGTGAAGCTTACCCGGGTGATGGCTACACCTTC.

This clonotype was seen repeatedly, ten times or more. The chain links TRBV6-1 to TRBJ2-3, with D unclear. The V gene's germline CDR1 is MNHNS and CDR2 SASEGT. The CDR3 has 12 amino acids. V lost 7 bases and J 2 bases, leaving 7 bases between the germline ends. The CDR3 DNA reads as TGTGCCAGCATTGGTGACACAGATACGCAGTATTTT. Its protein is CASIGDTDTQYF.

The rearrangement links TRBV28 to TRBJ2-5, with 7 bases identical to TRBD2. The CDR3 has 12 amino acids. V was clipped by 3 bases and J by 5 bases; unmatched bases: 0. In germline, CDR1 is MDHEN, CDR2 SYDVKM. The CDR3, as DNA: TGTGCCAGCAGTTTGACTAGCGAGACCCAGTACTTC. Its protein product is CASSLTSETQYF.

The sample holds many counts of this clonotype. This chain connects TRBV29-1 to TRBJ2-5; tentatively, D is TRBD1 or TRBD2 (6 bases each). Germline V gives CDR1 SQVTM, CDR2 ANQGSEA. Trimming took off 6 bases at V and 2 bases at J, with 19 bases between the two ends. The length of the CDR3 is 15 residues. For the CDR3, the DNA is TGCAGCGTCGCTAAGGGGGGTTTGGGGCAAGAGACCCAGTACTTC. Encoded protein: CSVAKGGLGQETQYF.

This clonotype came up many times. The V and J genes are TRBV27 and TRBJ2-5, with 10 bases aligning to TRBD2. The CDR3 runs 15 residues. V gave up 4 bases and J gave up 4 bases; unmatched junction bases: 6. CDR1 MNHEY and CDR2 SMNVEV come from the germline V gene (reference sequence). CDR3 sequence (DNA): TGTGCCAGCAGTTCCTTTCTAGCGGGAGTAGAGACCCAGTACTTC. Protein: CASSSFLAGVETQYF.

This clonotype was detected many times. CDR3 amino acids: CASSEWTGGRGSNQPQHF. CDR3 sequence (DNA): TGTGCCAGCAGTGAGTGGACAGGGGGCCGCGGTAGCAATCAGCCCCAGCATTTT. The rearrangement links TRBV6-1 to TRBJ1-5; 11 bases fit TRBD1. The CDR3 has 18 amino acids. Losses at the gene ends were 3 bases for V and 0 bases for J; bases not matched to a gene: 7. Looked up from germline, CDR1 is MNHNS and CDR2 is SASEGT.

This clonotype was seen a handful of times. This chain connects TRBV6-1 to TRBJ1-2, with D unclear. V lost 0 bases and J 13 bases, leaving 6 bases between the germline ends. Germline values: CDR1 MNHNS, CDR2 SASEGT. This CDR3 spans 10 amino acids. The DNA for the CDR3 is TGTGCCAGCAGTGAAGCGCGGACCACCTTC. It yields the protein CASSEARTTF.

This chain joins TRBV12-3 or TRBV12-4 and TRBJ1-6; tentative D call: TRBD1 (6 bases). With 5 bases removed from V and 11 bases from J, the gap between germline ends came to 19 bases. The CDR3 spans 15 residues. The CDR3, as DNA: TGTGCCAGCAGTATGCAACAGGGAGGGCGTCCACCCCTCCACTTT. It codes for CASSMQQGGRPPLHF.

This clonotype was counted ten times or more. The chain uses TRBV6-5 and TRBJ2-2; possible D gene TRBD2, 5 bases. The V gene lost 0 bases and the J gene lost 6 bases, with 8 bases spanning the gap. Germline V gene sequence: CDR1 MNHEY, CDR2 SVGAGI. The CDR3 contains 14 residues. CDR3 protein: CASSYSRDAGELFF. In nucleotides, the CDR3 is TGTGCCAGCAGTTACTCTCGGGATGCCGGGGAGCTGTTTTTT.

The table lists this clonotype with many counts. The chain employs TRBV24-1 and TRBJ1-5, with 11 positions matching TRBD1. After removal of 5 bases from V and 6 bases from J, the junction contained 2 bases not matched to a gene. This CDR3 region has 14 residues. Germline V gene lookup returns CDR1 KGHDR and CDR2 SFDVKD. In DNA form, the CDR3 reads TGTGCCACCAGTGGGACAGGGGGCGGTCAGCCCCAGCATTTT. Encoded protein: CATSGTGGGQPQHF.

This clonotype was recorded many times. The chain links TRBV6-5 to TRBJ2-4; D is possibly TRBD1 (5 bases). Per germline, CDR1 MNHEY and CDR2 SVGAGI. There are 19 residues in the CDR3. The ends were cut back, 0 bases at V and 0 bases at J, with 18 bases in the middle. The CDR3 protein is CASSYSTELRLLAKNIQYF. In DNA form, the CDR3 reads TGTGCCAGCAGTTACTCGACAGAATTACGCCTACTAGCCAAAAACATTCAGTACTTC.

This clonotype was detected many times. Given a much more abundant clone one base away, this may be a read error. The chain combines TRBV4-1 with TRBJ1-1; D ambiguous. CDR1 is MGHRA, CDR2 YSYEKL, per germline. Trimming shortened V by 3 bases and J by 4 bases, and 9 bases separated the two germline ends. CDR3 length: 13 amino acids. CDR3 DNA: TGCGCCAGCAGCCAGGCGATGAGCACTGAAGCTTTCTTT. Residues: CASSQAMSTEAFF.

Ten or more counts support this clonotype. This sequence joins TRBV29-1 and TRBJ1-2; D is undetermined. From germline, CDR1 is SQVTM and CDR2 ANQGSEA. The V and J ends lost 7 bases and 5 bases respectively, with 17 bases between them. This CDR3 has 13 residues. The DNA of the CDR3 is TGCAGCGCTATCTCCCGAGCCCCATATGGCTACACCTTC. This codes for CSAISRAPYGYTF.

The genes are TRBV27 and TRBJ1-1; D is undetermined. With 6 bases removed from V and 0 bases from J, the gap between germline ends came to 11 bases. This CDR3 contains 14 residues. Germline CDR1 is MNHEY and CDR2 is SMNVEV (reference sequence). DNA for the CDR3: TGTGCCAGCAGGGTAGAGGGTATGAACACTGAAGCTTTCTTT. Translating it yields CASRVEGMNTEAFF.

In this sample, this clonotype turned up many times. J is TRBJ2-5 and V is TRBV20-1; D may be TRBD1 (5 bases). From germline, CDR1 is DFQATT and CDR2 SNEGSKA (reference sequence). The CDR3 covers 11 residues. The V end lost 3 bases, the J end lost 10 bases, and 12 bases lay between the germline ends. CDR3 region: CSARDKFDQYF. The CDR3 DNA sequence: TGCAGTGCTAGGGACAAATTTGACCAGTACTTC.

This clonotype came up many times. V gene TRBV4-1 combines with J gene TRBJ2-7; 7 bases agree with TRBD2. Germline V gives CDR1 MGHRA, CDR2 YSYEKL. The CDR3 length is 16 residues. With V trimmed by 0 bases and J by 0 bases, 5 bases remained unmatched. The chain's CDR3 is CASSQEARGTSYEQYF. CDR3 nucleotide sequence: TGCGCCAGCAGCCAAGAGGCGCGGGGGACCTCCTACGAGCAGTACTTC.

This clonotype was detected many times. The CDR3 here is CASSPTGAAGNEQYF. The CDR3 nucleotides read TGTGCCAGCTCACCAACAGGGGCGGCGGGGAATGAGCAGTACTTC. The chain carries TRBV18 and TRBJ2-7, with a tentative D call TRBD1 (7 bases). CDR1 KGHSH and CDR2 LQKENI come from the germline V gene. CDR3 length: 15 amino acids. V lost 2 bases and J lost 7, with 18 bases in between.